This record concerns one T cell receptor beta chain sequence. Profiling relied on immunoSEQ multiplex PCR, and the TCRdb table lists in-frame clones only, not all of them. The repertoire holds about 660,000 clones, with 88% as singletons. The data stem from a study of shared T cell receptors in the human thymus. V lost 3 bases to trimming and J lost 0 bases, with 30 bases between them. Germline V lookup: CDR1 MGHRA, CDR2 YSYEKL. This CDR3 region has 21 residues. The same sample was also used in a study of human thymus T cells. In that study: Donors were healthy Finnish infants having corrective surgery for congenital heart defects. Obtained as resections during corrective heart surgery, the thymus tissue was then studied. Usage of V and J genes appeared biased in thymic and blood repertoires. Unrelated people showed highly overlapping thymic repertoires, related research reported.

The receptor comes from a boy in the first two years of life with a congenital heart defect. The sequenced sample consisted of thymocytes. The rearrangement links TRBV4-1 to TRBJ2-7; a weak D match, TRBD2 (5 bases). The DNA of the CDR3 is TGCGCCAGCAGCCATGAGGTAGATGAGTCAGGCGAACCCGCGGGCTCCTACGAGCAGTACTTC. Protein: CASSHEVDESGEPAGSYEQYF.